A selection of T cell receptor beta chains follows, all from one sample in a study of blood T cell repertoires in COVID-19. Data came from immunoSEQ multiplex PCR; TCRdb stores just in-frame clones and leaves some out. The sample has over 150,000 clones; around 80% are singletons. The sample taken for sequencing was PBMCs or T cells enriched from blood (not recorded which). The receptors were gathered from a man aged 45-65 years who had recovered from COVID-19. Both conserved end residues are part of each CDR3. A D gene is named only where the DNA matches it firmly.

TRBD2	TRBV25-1	CASSESSGGPTDTQYF
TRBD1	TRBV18	CASSPSTGRTEAFF
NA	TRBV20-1	CSASGGDSPLHF
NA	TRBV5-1	CASSPGLTSYNEQFF
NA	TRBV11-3	CASSLSADNYGYTF
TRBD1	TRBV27	CASSKTGDSGANVLTF
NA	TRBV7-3	CASSDQGLAHNEQFF
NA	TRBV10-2	CASSETAINLYEQYF
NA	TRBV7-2	CATKREETQYF
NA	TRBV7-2	CASSPSQAGNTIYF
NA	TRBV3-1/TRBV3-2	CASSQGRTENQPQHF
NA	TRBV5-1	CASSLGQEYQLFF
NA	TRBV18	CASSPQTVDATNEKLFF
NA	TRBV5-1	CASSLEGHLYEQYF
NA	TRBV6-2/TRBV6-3	CASSYSRAIGGANQPQHF
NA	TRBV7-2	CASSLVAGLTDTQYF
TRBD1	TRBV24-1	CATETGARSSEQFF
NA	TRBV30	CAWAAGQIYTGELFF
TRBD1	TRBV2	CASSQGVGEQYF
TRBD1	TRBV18	CASSLGQTYEQYF
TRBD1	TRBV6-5	CASSNRGVNTEAFF
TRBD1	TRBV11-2	CASSITGARDYGYTF
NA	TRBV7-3	CASSTTGPNSPLHF
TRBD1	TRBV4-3	CASSQEGNRGNSPLHF
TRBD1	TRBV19	CASKHWGGRGMLSNQPQHF
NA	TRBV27	CASSLRRGNLNTGELFF
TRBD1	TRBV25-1	CASSYRGGYTF
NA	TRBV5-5	CASSPRTEGYGYTF
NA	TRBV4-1	CASSQAGTINQPQHF
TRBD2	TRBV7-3	CASSSGTSKTGELFF
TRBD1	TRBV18	CASSRAAGTGDLYEQYF
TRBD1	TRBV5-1	CASSWTGAGEQYF
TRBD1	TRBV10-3	CAISEYGGQGNEQFF
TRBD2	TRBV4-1	CASSQDSAGGPKDTQYF
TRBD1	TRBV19	CASSQTGGGQPQHF